Listed here is a single T cell receptor beta chain. Using a J-beta primer mix together with a sample-barcoded 5' primer, a second PCR was run for about 6 to 12 cycles. One entry per CDR3 protein, called by TCRdb with MiXCR from the 5' RACE reads. Of 750,000 to 1,000,000 distinct CDR3 sequences listed, almost 30% are singletons. The entry originates in a study of blood T cells in healthy people across ages. Germline lookup yields CDR1 MGHRA and CDR2 YSYEKL. The CDR3 is 18 amino acids. The V gene end was trimmed by 4 bases and the J gene end by 0 bases; junction bases not matched to a gene: 11. This sample was also put to use in a study of T cells of mothers and their children.

Sequencing was done on a sample of blood. The TCR sequence derives from a woman between 35 and 50 years old in good health. The rearrangement links TRBV4-1 to TRBJ2-5, with 10 positions matching TRBD2. This CDR3 reads CASSPSGLAGDHQETQYF. The CDR3 DNA is TGCGCCAGCAGCCCGTCTGGGCTAGCGGGGGATCACCAAGAGACCCAGTACTTC.